The T cell receptor beta chain under discussion was sequenced for a study of blood T cell repertoires in COVID-19. Using immunoSEQ multiplex PCR, the repertoire was profiled, and TCRdb retains in-frame clones only, with some absent. The profile covers some 380,000 clones, with approximately 85% appearing a single time and 2% to 2.5% taken by the ten largest. CDR3 length: 20 residues. Germline CDR1 reads MNHEY; CDR2 reads SMNVEV (reference sequence). The V end was cut by 5 bases, the J end by 2 bases, with 25 bases between. Participants, about 18 to 90 years old, spanned under 25 US areas. This chain joins TRBV27 and TRBJ1-6; D gene unclear. The source of this sequence is a woman in her 40s with acute COVID-19. Sequenced: PBMCs or T cells enriched from blood (not recorded which). CDR3 region: CASSIFREMVAGPYNSPLHF. The CDR3 nucleotides are TGTGCCAGCAGTATATTTCGGGAGATGGTGGCAGGACCCTATAATTCACCCCTCCACTTT.